The 25 T cell receptor beta chains presented below share a single source sample, sequenced in a study of T cell repertoires in cytomegalovirus infection (dated by TCRdb to between 2018 and 2021). Sequencing was performed on an Illumina HiSeq 1500. Through fastp at Q25 and MiXCR, TCRdb rebuilt clones from the public reads, retaining in-frame beta chains. CDR3 protein sequences are deduplicated, and each keeps its most common genes and DNA. Here the sample has 650,000 to 900,000 distinct CDR3 sequences; about 28% occur a single time. Of the sample, about 12% is held by the ten largest clones. The antigens of these receptors remain unknown. Interpreted using the paper, the treatment or condition label stands for: in vitro stimulation with specific CMV peptide epitopes to enrich CMV-specific T cells. The specimen comprised cultured CD8+ T cells from PBMCs, sampled from culture after CMV antigen stimulation. The receptors come from a human donor in good health (CMV status not recorded). Some clones in this sample may be carry-over from other donors' samples.

The chain recombines TRBV9 with TRBJ2-1; perhaps D is TRBD1 or TRBD2 (5 bases each). Germline V gives CDR1 SGDLS, CDR2 YYNGEE. V was pared by 3 bases and J by 8 bases, with 21 bases between. The CDR3 consists of 16 residues. The DNA of the CDR3 is TGTGCCAGCAGCGGATGGAGTGGGACGCCCGGCGATGAGCAGTTCTTC. This translates into CASSGWSGTPGDEQFF. The whole variable domain, filled in from reference TRBV9 and TRBJ2-1, reads DSGVTQTPKHLITATGQRVTLRCSPRSGDLSVYWYQQSLDQGLQFLIQYYNGEERAKGNILERFSAQQFPDLHSELNLSSLELGDSALYFCASSGWSGTPGDEQFFGPGTRLTVL.

This chain joins TRBV10-2 and TRBJ2-3, with 9 bases that match TRBD1. The CDR3 is 17 amino acids. The V gene end was trimmed by 8 bases and the J gene end by 4 bases; junction bases not matched to a gene: 16. Germline V gives CDR1 WSHSY, CDR2 SAAADI. CDR3 DNA: TGCGCCAGCGTGGTCCCGGGACAGGGAAGGGTCCCAGATACGCAGTATTTT. It encodes CASVVPGQGRVPDTQYF.

This clonotype was detected only a few times. The chain uses TRBV7-6 and TRBJ2-3; D remains unclear. Germline assignment: CDR1 SGHVS and CDR2 FNYEAQ. Trimming pared 4 bases from V and 2 bases from J, leaving 7 bases between. The length of the CDR3 is 13 residues. The CDR3, as DNA: TGTGCCAGCAGCTCTGGGAACACAGATACGCAGTATTTT. This sequence encodes CASSSGNTDTQYF.

This clonotype has only a few counts. The rearrangement links TRBV9 to TRBJ1-6; D gene unclear. Germline CDR1 is SGDLS and CDR2 is YYNGEE. With 0 bases removed from V and 8 bases from J, the gap between germline ends came to 12 bases. This CDR3 has 15 residues. Written as DNA, the CDR3 is TGTGCCAGCAGCGTAGTCTCGGGAGGGCATTCACCCCTCCACTTT. Translation: CASSVVSGGHSPLHF.

The chain uses TRBV27 and TRBJ2-5; 10 positions agree with TRBD1. V shed 3 bases, J shed 4 bases, and the junction held 8 bases outside the gene matches. CDR3 length equals 16 residues. The germline gives CDR1 MNHEY, CDR2 SMNVEV (reference sequence). CDR3 sequence reads: CASSFLDRGLLETQYF. CDR3 sequence (DNA): TGTGCCAGCAGTTTTCTCGACAGGGGGCTTTTAGAGACCCAGTACTTC.

This clonotype was observed a handful of times. V and J are TRBV4-1 and TRBJ2-7; D may match TRBD1 or TRBD2 (5 bases each). This CDR3 region has 15 residues. Deletions cut 0 bases from V and 4 bases from J, with 13 bases between. Germline lookup yields CDR1 MGHRA and CDR2 YSYEKL. CDR3 sequence reads: CASSQERGRVYEQYV. The CDR3 region has the DNA TGCGCCAGCAGCCAAGAGAGGGGCCGGGTATACGAGCAGTACGTC.

This clonotype was detected a few times. The rearrangement links TRBV27 to TRBJ1-2; 11 positions match TRBD1. This CDR3 contains 18 residues. Germline V gene lookup returns CDR1 MNHEY and CDR2 SMNVEV (reference sequence). With V trimmed by 4 bases and J by 7 bases, 17 bases remained unmatched. CDR3 loop: CASSSSSGTGGYWGGYTF. CDR3 sequence (DNA): TGTGCCAGCAGTTCTTCCTCCGGGACAGGGGGATATTGGGGTGGCTACACCTTC.

V and J are TRBV19 and TRBJ1-5; perhaps TRBD1 as D (6 bases). V gave up 4 bases and J gave up 7 bases, with 11 bases separating them. This CDR3 has 13 amino acids. Looked up from germline, CDR1 is LNHDA and CDR2 is SQIVND (reference sequence). This chain's CDR3 is CASSTGAWQPQHF. CDR3 bases: TGTGCCAGTAGTACGGGGGCATGGCAGCCCCAGCATTTT.

In this sample, this clonotype turned up many times. With a much larger clone just one base away, this may be a read error. The rearrangement links TRBV7-9 to TRBJ1-1; 7 bases match TRBD1. The germline CDR1 and CDR2 sequences are SEHNR and FQNEAQ (reference sequence). J gave up 0 bases and V 5 bases, and 3 bases lay outside the gene matches. CDR3 length: 14 amino acids. This CDR3 reads CASSTGQMNTEAFF. In DNA, the CDR3 is TGTGCCAGCAGCACGGGACAGATGAACACTGAAGCTTTCTTT.

The CDR3 DNA follows: TGTGCCAGCAGTTACGTGGACTCACGTCCCTACGAGCAGTACTTC. This encodes CASSYVDSRPYEQYF. The chain uses TRBV6-6 and TRBJ2-7; possible D gene TRBD2, 5 bases. CDR1 is MNHNY, CDR2 SVGAGI, per germline (reference sequence). V lost 2 bases and J lost 2, with 13 bases in between. This CDR3 has 15 residues.

V is TRBV27 and J is TRBJ2-1, with 7 bases matching TRBD1. Germline assignment: CDR1 MNHEY and CDR2 SMNVEV (reference sequence). V shed 7 bases and J 2 bases; nucleotides not matched to a gene: 5. The CDR3 spans 14 residues. The CDR3 is CASTHRGTYNEQFF. The CDR3 nucleotides read TGTGCCAGCACCCACAGGGGAACCTACAATGAGCAGTTCTTC.

The J gene is TRBJ2-6, the V gene TRBV6-2 or TRBV6-3; no clear D gene. Germline CDR1 and CDR2: MNHEY and SVGEGT. This CDR3 is 13 amino acids long. The V end was cut by 8 bases, the J end by 4 bases, with 9 bases between. The CDR3: CASAPWGANVLTF. CDR3 nucleotide sequence: TGTGCCAGCGCCCCGTGGGGGGCCAACGTCCTGACTTTC.

At least ten counts were recorded for this clonotype. The chain links TRBV7-2 to TRBJ1-6; 10 bases match TRBD1. The CDR3 is 16 amino acids. Germline CDR1 reads SGHTA; CDR2 reads FQGNSA. With V trimmed by 3 bases and J by 13 bases, 12 bases remained unmatched. The CDR3 reads CASSFPPGTGASPLHF. The DNA for the CDR3 is TGTGCCAGCAGCTTTCCCCCGGGGACAGGGGCCTCCCCCCTCCACTTT.

This chain uses TRBV6-2 or TRBV6-3 with TRBJ2-7, with TRBD2 matching over 7 bases. CDR1 and CDR2 (germline): MNHEY, SVGEGT. With 4 bases clipped from V and 1 base from J, the junction kept 7 bases outside the gene matches. The CDR3 contains 15 residues. In DNA, the CDR3 is TGTGCCAGCAGTTGGGCCGGGACTATGTCCTACGAGCAGTACGTC. This sequence encodes CASSWAGTMSYEQYV.

The sample holds many counts of this clonotype. The chain combines TRBV6-1 with TRBJ1-1; D remains ambiguous. The germline V and J ends were trimmed by 3 bases and 6 bases, with 2 bases remaining between them. The germline CDR1 and CDR2 sequences are MNHNS and SASEGT. This CDR3 region has 10 residues. CDR3 region: CASSDPEAFF. DNA of the CDR3: TGTGCCAGCAGTGATCCTGAAGCTTTCTTT.

The gene calls are TRBV7-6 and TRBJ1-1; D remains ambiguous. Deletions cut 6 bases from V and 3 bases from J, with 14 bases between. The length of the CDR3 is 14 residues. The V gene's germline CDR1 is SGHVS and CDR2 FNYEAQ. The DNA of the CDR3 is TGTGCCAGCAGTTCGCTAAGTGGAGACACTGAAGCTTTCTTT. Residues: CASSSLSGDTEAFF.

The CDR3 nucleotides read TGTGCCAGCAGTTACTCTCCCGGGGACGAGCAGTACGTC. Encoded protein: CASSYSPGDEQYV. The genes are TRBV6-6 and TRBJ2-7; a possible D gene is TRBD2 (5 bases). The V and J ends lost 0 bases and 5 bases respectively, with 8 bases between them. The CDR3 is made up of 13 amino acids. Germline CDR1 and CDR2: MNHNY and SVGAGI (reference sequence).

This clonotype was counted ten times or more. The chain joins TRBV7-9 to TRBJ2-1, with 10 nucleotides matching TRBD2. V trimming: 5 bases; J trimming: 0 bases; junction bases outside the gene matches: 13. CDR3 length: 19 amino acids. CDR1 is SEHNR and CDR2 is FQNEAQ in the germline V gene (reference sequence). The CDR3 spells CASSPLLAGAVSSYNEQFF. Written as DNA, the CDR3 is TGTGCCAGCAGCCCTCTCCTAGCGGGGGCTGTGAGCTCCTACAATGAGCAGTTCTTC.

This clonotype was counted only a few times. The rearrangement links TRBV12-5 to TRBJ1-1; D unresolved. The CDR3 has 13 residues. Germline V lookup: CDR1 LGHNT, CDR2 FRNRAP. V was cut by 4 bases and J by 3 bases, with 9 bases left in between. CDR3 coding DNA: TGTGCTAGTGGTTCAGGACGGTACACTGAAGCTTTCTTT. It is translated as CASGSGRYTEAFF.

This clonotype has more than one count but fewer than ten. The chain recombines TRBV7-9 with TRBJ2-7; D remains unclear. Trimming took off 5 bases at V and 2 bases at J, with 13 bases between the two ends. Germline V CDR1 and CDR2: SEHNR, FQNEAQ (reference sequence). This CDR3 contains 14 residues. CDR3 sequence: CASSPEVSPYEQYV. Here the CDR3 DNA reads TGTGCCAGCAGCCCTGAGGTTTCCCCCTACGAGCAGTACGTC.

The rearrangement uses TRBV7-3 and TRBJ2-5, with D perhaps TRBD2 (5 bases). CDR1 is SGHTA and CDR2 is FQGTGA in the germline V gene. V dropped 5 bases and J dropped 1 base, with 14 bases sitting between them. The CDR3 extends over 15 amino acids. The CDR3 sequence: CASSPQPSPQETQYF. Here the CDR3 DNA reads TGTGCCAGCAGCCCCCAGCCTAGCCCCCAAGAGACCCAGTACTTC.

The chain is built from TRBV2 and TRBJ2-1; 7 bases agree with TRBD2. The CDR3 length is 13 residues. Trimming cost V 3 bases and J 7 bases; bases outside gene matches: 3. CDR1 and CDR2 (germline): SNHLY, FYNNEI. DNA of the CDR3: TGTGCCAGCAGTGACCTAGCGGAGAATGAGCAGTTCTTC. Its translation: CASSDLAENEQFF.

The rearrangement links TRBV7-9 to TRBJ2-3; a possible D gene is TRBD2 (5 bases). Trimming stripped 8 bases from V and 6 bases from J, with 12 bases between. This CDR3 contains 12 residues. Looked up from germline, CDR1 is SEHNR and CDR2 is FQNEAQ (reference sequence). CDR3 in DNA: TGTGCCAGCTTTGAGGAGGTCGATACGCAGTATTTT. Its translation is CASFEEVDTQYF.

This clonotype was observed a handful of times. V usage is TRBV7-9 and J usage is TRBJ2-7; a weak D match, TRBD2 (5 bases). Trimming pared 3 bases from V and 5 bases from J, leaving 11 bases between. The CDR3 totals 13 residues. CDR1 is SEHNR and CDR2 is FQNEAQ in the germline V gene (reference sequence). Here the CDR3 reads CASSFPGNHEQYF. The DNA for the CDR3 is TGTGCCAGCAGCTTTCCCGGGAACCACGAGCAGTACTTC.

CDR3 nucleotide sequence: TGCGCCAGCAGCCAAGACAGGGTTGAAGAGACCCAGTACTTC. Translated, it gives CASSQDRVEETQYF. This rearrangement joins TRBV4-1 to TRBJ2-5, with a possible D match to TRBD1 (5 bases). Germline CDR1 and CDR2: MGHRA and YSYEKL. With 0 bases removed from V and 3 bases from J, the gap between germline ends came to 8 bases. There are 14 residues in the CDR3.